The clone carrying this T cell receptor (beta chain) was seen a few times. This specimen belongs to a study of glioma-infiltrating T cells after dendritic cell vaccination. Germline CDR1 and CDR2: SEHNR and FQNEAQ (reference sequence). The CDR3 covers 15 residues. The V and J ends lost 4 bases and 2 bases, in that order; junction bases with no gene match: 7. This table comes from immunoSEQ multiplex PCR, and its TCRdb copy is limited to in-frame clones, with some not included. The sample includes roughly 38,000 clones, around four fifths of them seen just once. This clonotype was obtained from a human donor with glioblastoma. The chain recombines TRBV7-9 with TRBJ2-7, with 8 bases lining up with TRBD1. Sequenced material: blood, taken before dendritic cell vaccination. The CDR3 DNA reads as TGTGCCAGCAGCTCACAGACAGGGGAAACCTACGAGCAGTACTTC. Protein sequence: CASSSQTGETYEQYF.